This TCR beta chain was recovered during a study of T cells after yellow fever vaccination. TCRdb reprocessed the 5' RACE reads via MiXCR and lists one record per CDR3 protein. The repertoire consists of tens of thousands of distinct CDR3 sequences, with under 8% occurring once and the leading ten covering under 45%. The CDR3 consists of 14 residues. After removal of 4 bases from V and 7 bases from J, the junction contained 6 bases not matched to a gene. Germline CDR1 LGHNT, CDR2 FRNRAP. The starting material was CD8+ T cells sorted from PBMCs, obtained about 41 days after the first yellow fever vaccination. The sequence derives from a young man who received the YFV17D yellow fever vaccine. The V call is TRBV12-5, the J call TRBJ2-1, with 8 bases matching TRBD1. The CDR3 protein is CASGSGTGINEQFF. The CDR3 region has the DNA TGTGCTAGTGGTTCAGGGACAGGTATAAATGAGCAGTTCTTC.